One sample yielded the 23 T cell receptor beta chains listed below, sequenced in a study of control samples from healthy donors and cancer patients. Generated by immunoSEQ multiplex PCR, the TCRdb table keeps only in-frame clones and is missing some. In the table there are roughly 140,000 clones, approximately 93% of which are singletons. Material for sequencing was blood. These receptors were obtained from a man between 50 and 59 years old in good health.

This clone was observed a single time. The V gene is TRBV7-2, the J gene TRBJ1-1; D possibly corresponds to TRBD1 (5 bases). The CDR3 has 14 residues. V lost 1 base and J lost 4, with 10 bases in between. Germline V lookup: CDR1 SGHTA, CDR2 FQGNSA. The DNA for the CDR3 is TGTGCCAGCAGCTTAGGCGCCGGGGCCACTGAAGCTTTCTTT. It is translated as CASSLGAGATEAFF.

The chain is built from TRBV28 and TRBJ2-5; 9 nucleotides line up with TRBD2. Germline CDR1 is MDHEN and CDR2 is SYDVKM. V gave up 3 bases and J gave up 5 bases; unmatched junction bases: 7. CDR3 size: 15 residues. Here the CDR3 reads CASSFVSGSLETQYF. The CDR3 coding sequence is TGTGCCAGCAGTTTTGTTAGCGGGAGTTTGGAGACCCAGTACTTC.

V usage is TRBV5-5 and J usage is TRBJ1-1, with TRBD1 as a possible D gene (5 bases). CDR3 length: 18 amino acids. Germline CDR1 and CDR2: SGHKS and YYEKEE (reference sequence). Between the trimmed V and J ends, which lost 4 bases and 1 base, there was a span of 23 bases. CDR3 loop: CASSPPRGMQVRNTEAFF. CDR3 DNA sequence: TGTGCCAGCAGCCCTCCACGGGGGATGCAGGTCAGGAACACTGAAGCTTTCTTT.

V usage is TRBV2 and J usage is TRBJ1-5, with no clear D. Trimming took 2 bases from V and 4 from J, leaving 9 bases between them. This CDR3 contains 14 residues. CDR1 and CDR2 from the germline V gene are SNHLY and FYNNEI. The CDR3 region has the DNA TGTGCCAGCAGTGAAATTCTGTTAAATCAGCCCCAGCATTTT. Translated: CASSEILLNQPQHF.

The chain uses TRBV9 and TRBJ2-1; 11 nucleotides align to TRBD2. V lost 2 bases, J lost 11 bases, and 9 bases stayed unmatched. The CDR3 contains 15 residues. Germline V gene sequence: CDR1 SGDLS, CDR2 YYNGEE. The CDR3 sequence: CASSVGTSGNIKQFF. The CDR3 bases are TGTGCCAGCAGCGTGGGGACTAGCGGCAACATCAAGCAGTTCTTC.

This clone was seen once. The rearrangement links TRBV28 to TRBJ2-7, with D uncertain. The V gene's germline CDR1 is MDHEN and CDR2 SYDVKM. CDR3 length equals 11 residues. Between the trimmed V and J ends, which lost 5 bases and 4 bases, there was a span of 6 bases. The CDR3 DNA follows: TGTGCCAGCAGTCTCAAGTACGAGCAGTACTTC. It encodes CASSLKYEQYF.

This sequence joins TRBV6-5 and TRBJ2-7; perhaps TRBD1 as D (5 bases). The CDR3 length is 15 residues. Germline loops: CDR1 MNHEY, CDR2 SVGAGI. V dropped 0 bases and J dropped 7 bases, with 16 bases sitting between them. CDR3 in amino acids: CASSYSGWFDSEQYF. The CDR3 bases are TGTGCCAGCAGTTACTCGGGTTGGTTCGACAGTGAGCAGTACTTC.

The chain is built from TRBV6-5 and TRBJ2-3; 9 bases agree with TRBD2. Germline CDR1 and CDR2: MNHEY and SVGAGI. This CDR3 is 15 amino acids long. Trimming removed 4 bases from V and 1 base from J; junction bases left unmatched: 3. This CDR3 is CASSLGGGGTDTQYF. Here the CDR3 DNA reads TGTGCCAGCAGTTTGGGCGGGGGGGGCACAGATACGCAGTATTTT.

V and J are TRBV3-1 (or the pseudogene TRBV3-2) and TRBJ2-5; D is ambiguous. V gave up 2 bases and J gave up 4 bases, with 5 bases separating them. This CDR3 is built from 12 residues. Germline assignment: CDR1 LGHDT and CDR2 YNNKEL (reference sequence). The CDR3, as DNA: TGTGCCAGCAGCCAACTAGGAGAGACCCAGTACTTC. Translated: CASSQLGETQYF.

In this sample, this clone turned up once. The CDR3 DNA sequence: TGCAGTGCTAGTAGAGTCTCCAATGAGCAGTTCTTC. This gives the protein CSASRVSNEQFF. The chain uses TRBV20-1 and TRBJ2-1; no clear D gene. There are 12 residues in the CDR3. Germline CDR1 reads DFQATT; CDR2 reads SNEGSKA (reference sequence). Trimming removed 3 bases at V and 6 bases at J, with 9 bases between.

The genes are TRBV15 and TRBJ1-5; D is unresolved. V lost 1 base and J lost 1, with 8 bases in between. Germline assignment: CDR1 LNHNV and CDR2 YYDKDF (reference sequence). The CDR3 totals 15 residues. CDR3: CATSRGMVSNQPQHF. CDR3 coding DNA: TGTGCCACCAGCAGAGGAATGGTCAGCAATCAGCCCCAGCATTTT. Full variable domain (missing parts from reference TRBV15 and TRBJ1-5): DAMVIQNPRYQVTQFGKPVTLSCSQTLNHNVMYWYQQKSSQAPKLLFHYYDKDFNNEADTPDNFQSRRPNTSFCFLDIRSPGLGDTAMYLCATSRGMVSNQPQHFGDGTRLSIL.

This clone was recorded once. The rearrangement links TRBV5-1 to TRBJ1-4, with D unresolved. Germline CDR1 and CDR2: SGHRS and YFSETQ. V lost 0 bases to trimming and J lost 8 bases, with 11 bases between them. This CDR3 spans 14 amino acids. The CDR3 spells CASSLAGYGEKLFF. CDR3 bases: TGCGCCAGCAGCTTGGCGGGGTATGGGGAAAAACTGTTTTTT.

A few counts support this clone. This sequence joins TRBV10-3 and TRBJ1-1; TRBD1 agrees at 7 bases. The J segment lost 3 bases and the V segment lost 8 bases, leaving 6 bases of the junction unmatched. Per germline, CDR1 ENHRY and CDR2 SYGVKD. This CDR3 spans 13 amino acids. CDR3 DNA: TGTGCCATCGGAACAGGGGAGTACACTGAAGCTTTCTTT. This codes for CAIGTGEYTEAFF.

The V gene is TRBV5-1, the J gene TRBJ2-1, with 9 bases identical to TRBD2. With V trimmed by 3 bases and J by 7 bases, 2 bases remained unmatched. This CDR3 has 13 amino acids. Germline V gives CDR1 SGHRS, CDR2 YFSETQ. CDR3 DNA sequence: TGCGCCAGCAGCTCCCTAGCGGGAAATGAGCAGTTCTTC. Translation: CASSSLAGNEQFF.

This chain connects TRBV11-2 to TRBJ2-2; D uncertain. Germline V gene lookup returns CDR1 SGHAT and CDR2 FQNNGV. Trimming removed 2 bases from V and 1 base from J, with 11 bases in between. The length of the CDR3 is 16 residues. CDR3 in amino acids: CASSLRMLGNTGELFF. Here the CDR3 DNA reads TGTGCCAGCAGCTTACGAATGCTGGGGAACACCGGGGAGCTGTTTTTT. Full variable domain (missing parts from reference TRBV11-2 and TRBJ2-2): EAGVAQSPRYKIIEKRQSVAFWCNPISGHATLYWYQQILGQGPKLLIQFQNNGVVDDSQLPKDRFSAERLKGVDSTLKIQPAKLEDSAVYLCASSLRMLGNTGELFFGEGSRLTVL.

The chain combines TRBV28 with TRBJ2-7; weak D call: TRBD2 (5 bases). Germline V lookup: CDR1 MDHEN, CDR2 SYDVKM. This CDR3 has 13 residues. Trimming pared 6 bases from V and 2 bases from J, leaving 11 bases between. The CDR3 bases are TGTGCCAGCAGCTCGGACGGGACCTACGAGCAGTACTTC. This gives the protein CASSSDGTYEQYF.

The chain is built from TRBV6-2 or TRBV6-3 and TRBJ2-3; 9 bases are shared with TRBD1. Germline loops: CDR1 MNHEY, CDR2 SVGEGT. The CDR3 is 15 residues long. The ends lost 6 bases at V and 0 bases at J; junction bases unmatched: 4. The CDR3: CASSSDRGSTDTQYF. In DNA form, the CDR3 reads TGTGCCAGCAGCTCGGACAGGGGTAGCACAGATACGCAGTATTTT.

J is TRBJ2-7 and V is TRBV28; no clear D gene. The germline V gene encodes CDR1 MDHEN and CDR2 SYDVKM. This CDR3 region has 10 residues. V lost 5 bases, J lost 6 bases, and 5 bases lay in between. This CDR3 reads CASSRAEQYF. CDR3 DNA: TGTGCCAGCAGTCGGGCCGAGCAGTACTTC.

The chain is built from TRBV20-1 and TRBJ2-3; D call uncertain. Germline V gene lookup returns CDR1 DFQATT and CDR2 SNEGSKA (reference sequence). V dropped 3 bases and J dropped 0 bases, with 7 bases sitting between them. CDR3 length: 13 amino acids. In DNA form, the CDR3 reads TGCAGTGCTAGTGCGGTGAGCACAGATACGCAGTATTTT. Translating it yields CSASAVSTDTQYF.

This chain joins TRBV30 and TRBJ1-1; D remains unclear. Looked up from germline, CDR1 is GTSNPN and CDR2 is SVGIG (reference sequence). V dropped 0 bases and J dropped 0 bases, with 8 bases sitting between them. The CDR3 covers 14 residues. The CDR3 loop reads CAWSVRLLNTEAFF. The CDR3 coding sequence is TGTGCCTGGAGTGTAAGGCTATTGAACACTGAAGCTTTCTTT.

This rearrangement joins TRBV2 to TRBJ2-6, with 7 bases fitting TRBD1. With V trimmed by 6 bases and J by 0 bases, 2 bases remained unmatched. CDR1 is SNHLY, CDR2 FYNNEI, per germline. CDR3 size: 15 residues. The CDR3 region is CASSRQGSGANVLTF. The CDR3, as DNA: TGTGCCAGCAGCCGACAGGGCTCTGGGGCCAACGTCCTGACTTTC.

The CDR3 nucleotides read TGTGCCAGCAAACGACAGGTGAACACTGAAGCTTTCTTT. It yields the protein CASKRQVNTEAFF. The chain uses TRBV7-9 and TRBJ1-1; D may be TRBD1 (6 bases). CDR1 and CDR2 from the germline V gene are SEHNR and FQNEAQ (reference sequence). This CDR3 has 13 amino acids. V was shortened by 7 bases and J by 0 bases, with 9 bases between the two germline ends.

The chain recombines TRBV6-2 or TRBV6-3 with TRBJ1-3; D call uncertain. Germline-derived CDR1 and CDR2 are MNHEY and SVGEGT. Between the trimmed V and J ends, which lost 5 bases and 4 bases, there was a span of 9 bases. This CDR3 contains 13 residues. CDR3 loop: CASSPVTGNTIYF. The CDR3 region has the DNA TGTGCCAGCAGTCCGGTAACGGGAAACACCATATATTTT.